The TCR beta chain described here comes from a study of T cells after yellow fever vaccination. Study-wide points: Only a minor proportion of clonotypes was detected across both CD4 and CD8 compartments.

TCRdb ran MiXCR on the 5' RACE reads and lists one entry per CDR3 protein. Of 35,000 to 55,000 distinct CDR3 sequences listed, approximately 6.3% are singletons. V lost 10 bases to trimming and J lost 6 bases; unmatched junction nucleotides: 8. The CDR3 totals 13 residues. Germline values: CDR1 SNHLY, CDR2 FYNNEI. This clonotype originated in a man aged 25-45 years who received the YFV17D yellow fever vaccine. V usage is TRBV2 and J usage is TRBJ1-5; 8 positions agree with TRBD1. The specimen comprised PBMCs, either bulk or a sorted T-cell subset (CD4+, CD8+, memory, or dextramer-sorted; not recorded which), sampled 45 days after the yellow fever booster vaccination. This CDR3 is CATGQGGGQPQHF. CDR3 in DNA: TGTGCCACCGGACAGGGAGGAGGTCAGCCCCAGCATTTT.